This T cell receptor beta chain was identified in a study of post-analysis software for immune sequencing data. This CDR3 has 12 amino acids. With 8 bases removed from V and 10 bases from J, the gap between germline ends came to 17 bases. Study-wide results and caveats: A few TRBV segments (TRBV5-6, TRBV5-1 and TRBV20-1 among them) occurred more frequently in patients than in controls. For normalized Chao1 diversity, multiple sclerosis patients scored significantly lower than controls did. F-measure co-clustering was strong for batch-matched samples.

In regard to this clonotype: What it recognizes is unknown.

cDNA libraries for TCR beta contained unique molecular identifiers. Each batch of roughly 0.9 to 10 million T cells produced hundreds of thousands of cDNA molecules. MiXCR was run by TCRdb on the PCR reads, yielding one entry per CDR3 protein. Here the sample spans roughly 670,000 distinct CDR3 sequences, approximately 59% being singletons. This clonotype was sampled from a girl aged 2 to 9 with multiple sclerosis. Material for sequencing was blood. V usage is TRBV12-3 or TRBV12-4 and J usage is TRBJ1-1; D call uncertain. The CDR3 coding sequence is TGTGCCAGCCTTGAAACGAGGAAGGGAGCTTTCTTT. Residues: CASLETRKGAFF.